Shown below are 24 T cell receptor beta chains from a single sample sequenced in a study of Ad26.COV2.S vaccination and SARS-CoV-2 variants. Clones were sequenced by immunoSEQ multiplex PCR, and TCRdb holds only the in-frame ones, with some missing. The sample holds about 480,000 clones, approximately 90% seen once. Treatment indicated: over 15 received Ad26.COV2.S at low or high dose, single or two shots; several received placebo; per-sample allocation not given. Sampling took place 63 days after the first vaccine or placebo injection. Sequences were derived from peripheral blood, sampled in a trial of Ad26.COV2.S vaccine versus placebo. These receptors were obtained from a person between 18 and 60 years old who received the Ad26.COV2.S COVID-19 vaccine or a placebo.

V is TRBV5-4 and J is TRBJ2-1, with 9 bases matching TRBD2. V lost 3 bases, J lost 10 bases, and 14 bases stayed unmatched. Germline V gives CDR1 SGHNT, CDR2 YYREEE (reference sequence). CDR3 length: 16 residues. The CDR3 DNA is TGTGCCAGCAGCTCCAGACTAGCGGCGAGGTCTAGGGAGCAGTTCTTC. It is translated as CASSSRLAARSREQFF.

The J gene is TRBJ2-1, the V gene TRBV7-2; tentative D call: TRBD1 (7 bases). CDR3 length: 15 residues. Trimming removed 5 bases from V and 5 bases from J, with 16 bases in between. Looked up from germline, CDR1 is SGHTA and CDR2 is FQGNSA. The CDR3 sequence is CASSQRQGGHNEQFF. In nucleotides, the CDR3 is TGTGCCAGCAGCCAAAGACAGGGAGGTCACAATGAGCAGTTCTTC.

The genes are TRBV7-2 and TRBJ2-1; weak D call: TRBD2 (5 bases). The CDR3 length is 12 residues. Germline V gene data show CDR1 as SGHTA and CDR2 as FQGNSA. Trimming took 5 bases from V and 11 from J, leaving 13 bases between them. In nucleotides, the CDR3 is TGTGCCAGCAGCCACGAGGGTCGGAAGCAGTTCTTC. This translates into CASSHEGRKQFF. The full variable domain, completed using reference TRBV7-2 and TRBJ2-1, is GAGVSQSPSNKVTEKGKDVELRCDPISGHTALYWYRQSLGQGLEFLIYFQGNSAPDKSGLPSDRFSAERTGGSVSTLTIQRTQQEDSAVYLCASSHEGRKQFFGPGTRLTVL.

V usage is TRBV10-3 and J usage is TRBJ1-2; D is unclear. V lost 0 bases and J lost 4, with 9 bases in between. The CDR3 spans 14 residues. Germline values: CDR1 ENHRY, CDR2 SYGVKD. In DNA, the CDR3 is TGTGCCATCAGTGAGTCGGTTTTGGGCTATGGCTACACCTTC. Translating gives CAISESVLGYGYTF.

The chain combines TRBV30 with TRBJ2-7; 7 nucleotides align to TRBD1. J gave up 0 bases and V 2 bases, and 7 bases lay outside the gene matches. The CDR3 loop spans 15 amino acids. CDR1 is GTSNPN, CDR2 SVGIG, per germline (reference sequence). The CDR3 sequence is CAWSPVGTASYEQYF. The CDR3 DNA follows: TGTGCCTGGAGTCCAGTCGGGACAGCCTCCTACGAGCAGTACTTC.

The chain recombines TRBV6-1 with TRBJ1-2; D unclear. Germline-derived CDR1 and CDR2 are MNHNS and SASEGT. Trimming left V 2 bases short and J 5 bases short, with 12 bases between. The CDR3 extends over 14 amino acids. The CDR3 DNA follows: TGTGCCAGCAGTGAACACACGAAGACTTATGGCTACACCTTC. Encoded protein: CASSEHTKTYGYTF.

V and J are TRBV30 and TRBJ1-3, with a possible D match to TRBD1 (6 bases). V was clipped by 1 base and J by 7 bases, with 11 bases between them. Germline V gene data show CDR1 as GTSNPN and CDR2 as SVGIG (reference sequence). This CDR3 contains 13 residues. As DNA, the CDR3 is TGTGCCTGGAGTGCCCTCACAGGGAACACCATATATTTT. It specifies CAWSALTGNTIYF. Complete variable domain (other parts from reference TRBV30 and TRBJ1-3): SQTIHQWPATLVQPVGSPLSLECTVEGTSNPNLYWYRQAAGRGLQLLFYSVGIGQISSEVPQNLSASRPQDRQFILSSKKLLLSDSGFYLCAWSALTGNTIYFGEGSWLTVV.

V usage is TRBV4-3 and J usage is TRBJ1-3; TRBD1 might be the D (5 bases). Germline V CDR1 and CDR2: LGHNA, YSLEER. The CDR3 covers 15 residues. Trimming took 2 bases from V and 4 from J, leaving 12 bases between them. In nucleotides, the CDR3 is TGCGCCAGCAGCCAATTTTCAGGACAAGGAAACACCATATATTTT. It codes for CASSQFSGQGNTIYF.

The V and J genes are TRBV14 and TRBJ2-3; 7 bases line up with TRBD2. The V and J ends lost 3 bases and 10 bases, in that order; junction bases with no gene match: 10. CDR1 and CDR2 (germline): SGHDN, FVKESK. CDR3 size: 14 residues. The CDR3 region is CASSQRERVFPQYF. CDR3 coding DNA: TGTGCCAGCAGCCAGCGGGAGAGGGTCTTCCCGCAGTATTTT.

This sequence joins TRBV29-1 and TRBJ2-7; D is perhaps TRBD2 (6 bases). CDR1 SQVTM and CDR2 ANQGSEA come from the germline V gene. Trimming took 7 bases from V and 3 from J, leaving 19 bases between them. The CDR3 totals 14 residues. The CDR3 sequence: CSARPAGPYYEQYF. CDR3 nucleotides: TGCAGCGCCAGACCCGCGGGACCTTACTACGAGCAGTACTTC.

This chain connects TRBV29-1 to TRBJ2-2; TRBD2 matches at 8 bases. The length of the CDR3 is 16 residues. Germline V gene sequence: CDR1 SQVTM, CDR2 ANQGSEA. After removal of 7 bases from V and 0 bases from J, the junction contained 10 bases not matched to a gene. CDR3 DNA: TGCAGCGCTCAAAGCGGGGGCTCCGCGAACACCGGGGAGCTGTTTTTT. This gives the protein CSAQSGGSANTGELFF.

The chain carries TRBV5-6 and TRBJ2-1, with D hard to call. Per germline, CDR1 SGHDT and CDR2 YYEEEE. This CDR3 region has 12 residues. V was shortened by 5 bases and J by 5 bases, with 8 bases between the two germline ends. CDR3 amino acids: CASSSTHNEQFF. CDR3 nucleotides: TGTGCCAGCAGTTCGACCCACAATGAGCAGTTCTTC.

This sequence joins TRBV19 and TRBJ1-5; possible D gene TRBD1, 6 bases. The CDR3 has 14 amino acids. V was cut by 5 bases and J by 2 bases, with 10 bases left in between. The germline gives CDR1 LNHDA, CDR2 SQIVND (reference sequence). CDR3 in DNA: TGTGCCAGTAGTCCCGGGGGCGGCAATCAGCCCCAGCATTTT. It codes for CASSPGGGNQPQHF.

This clone was recorded only once. The genes are TRBV2 and TRBJ1-4, with D unclear. Trimming shortened V by 6 bases and J by 4 bases, and 9 bases separated the two germline ends. Germline V lookup: CDR1 SNHLY, CDR2 FYNNEI. This CDR3 comprises 13 residues. CDR3 sequence: CASSLQSNEKLFF. As DNA, the CDR3 is TGTGCCAGCAGCCTACAGAGTAATGAAAAACTGTTTTTT.

The V gene is TRBV5-4, the J gene TRBJ2-7; TRBD2 matches 7 bases. The ends lost 4 bases at V and 3 bases at J; junction bases unmatched: 10. Per germline, CDR1 SGHNT and CDR2 YYREEE (reference sequence). CDR3 size: 15 residues. DNA of the CDR3: TGTGCCAGCAGCCGTGGTGCTAGCGGAAACTACGAGCAGTACTTC. It encodes CASSRGASGNYEQYF.

V usage is TRBV19 and J usage is TRBJ2-1; 7 nucleotides align to TRBD2. V trimming: 2 bases; J trimming: 14 bases; junction bases outside the gene matches: 9. CDR3 size: 13 residues. CDR1 and CDR2 from the germline V gene are LNHDA and SQIVND (reference sequence). CDR3 in DNA: TGTGCCAGTAGTATATCGGCCCGGGAGGTTAAGTTCTTC. Translated, it gives CASSISAREVKFF.

The chain combines TRBV3-1 (or the pseudogene TRBV3-2) with TRBJ1-2; D remains unclear. The V gene lost 0 bases and the J gene lost 2 bases, with 7 bases spanning the gap. CDR1 LGHDT and CDR2 YNNKEL come from the germline V gene (reference sequence). CDR3 length: 14 amino acids. The CDR3 loop reads CASSQEARNYGYTF. The CDR3 DNA reads TGTGCCAGCAGCCAAGAGGCCAGGAACTATGGCTACACCTTC.

The chain combines TRBV7-9 with TRBJ2-7; no clear D gene. This CDR3 has 12 residues. Germline values: CDR1 SEHNR, CDR2 FQNEAQ (reference sequence). Trimming pared 5 bases from V and 3 bases from J, leaving 8 bases between. CDR3 amino acids: CASSDDLYEQYF. The CDR3 nucleotides are TGTGCCAGCAGCGACGACCTCTACGAGCAGTACTTC.

J is TRBJ2-4 and V is TRBV21-1. TRBV21-1 corresponds to a pseudogene. This CDR3 comprises 13 residues. CDR3 amino acids: CASMGLAKNIQYF. DNA of the CDR3: TGTGCCAGCATGGGGTTAGCCAAAAACATTCAGTACTTC.

This rearrangement joins TRBV9 to TRBJ2-7; D is unclear. CDR3 length: 16 amino acids. Germline V gene lookup returns CDR1 SGDLS and CDR2 YYNGEE. V dropped 4 bases and J dropped 3 bases, with 20 bases sitting between them. CDR3 coding DNA: TGTGCCAGCAGCCCCACCGAAAGGTTCGCCGGCTACGAGCAGTACTTC. It is translated as CASSPTERFAGYEQYF. The full variable domain, completed using reference TRBV9 and TRBJ2-7, is DSGVTQTPKHLITATGQRVTLRCSPRSGDLSVYWYQQSLDQGLQFLIQYYNGEERAKGNILERFSAQQFPDLHSELNLSSLELGDSALYFCASSPTERFAGYEQYFGPGTRLTVT.

A few counts support this clone. The rearrangement links TRBV19 to TRBJ2-3; maybe TRBD2 (5 bases). CDR1 is LNHDA, CDR2 SQIVND, per germline (reference sequence). Deletions cut 3 bases from V and 6 bases from J, with 19 bases between. The CDR3 has 16 amino acids. The CDR3: CASSISRTHLGDTQYF. CDR3 coding DNA: TGTGCCAGTAGTATCTCCCGGACTCACCTAGGGGATACGCAGTATTTT.

This chain joins TRBV5-6 and TRBJ2-3; 10 bases are shared with TRBD2. J was trimmed by 2 bases and V by 2 bases; bases with no gene match: 2. The germline V gene encodes CDR1 SGHDT and CDR2 YYEEEE. The length of the CDR3 is 15 residues. The CDR3 protein is CASSLAGGITDTQYF. CDR3 bases: TGTGCCAGCAGCTTAGCGGGAGGGATCACAGATACGCAGTATTTT.

The chain couples TRBV30 to TRBJ1-2; D remains ambiguous. The CDR3 runs 11 residues. V dropped 2 bases and J dropped 9 bases, with 10 bases sitting between them. CDR1 is GTSNPN, CDR2 SVGIG, per germline (reference sequence). CDR3 sequence: CAWSQGGSYTF. The CDR3 DNA reads as TGTGCCTGGAGTCAAGGTGGTAGCTACACCTTC.

The V call is TRBV5-1, the J call TRBJ2-7, with unresolved D. The V and J ends lost 0 bases and 1 base respectively, with 8 bases between them. Germline CDR1 reads SGHRS; CDR2 reads YFSETQ. This CDR3 is built from 14 residues. The CDR3 coding sequence is TGCGCCAGCAGCTTGGTCTCAGCTTCCTACGAGCAGTACTTC. It specifies CASSLVSASYEQYF.